This T cell receptor beta chain comes out of a study of cytomegalovirus exposure and HLA in healthy donors. The primer mix had 60 Vbeta and 13 Jbeta primers. The assay was immunoSEQ multiplex PCR, and TCRdb's table has in-frame clones only and misses some. Of 220,000 or so clones in the sample, under 80% were seen once. Germline V gives CDR1 SGHDT, CDR2 YYEEEE. Trimming at V came to 4 bases and at J to 6 bases, leaving 10 bases not matched to a gene. This CDR3 region has 15 residues. This clone showed up just a few times. V is TRBV5-6 and J is TRBJ1-2; 9 bases match TRBD1. Material: PBMCs. The receptor was derived from a woman under 40 in good health and CMV-seronegative. CDR3 region: CASSPGDRDRNGYTF. For the CDR3, the DNA is TGTGCCAGCAGCCCGGGGGACAGGGATCGCAATGGCTACACCTTC.